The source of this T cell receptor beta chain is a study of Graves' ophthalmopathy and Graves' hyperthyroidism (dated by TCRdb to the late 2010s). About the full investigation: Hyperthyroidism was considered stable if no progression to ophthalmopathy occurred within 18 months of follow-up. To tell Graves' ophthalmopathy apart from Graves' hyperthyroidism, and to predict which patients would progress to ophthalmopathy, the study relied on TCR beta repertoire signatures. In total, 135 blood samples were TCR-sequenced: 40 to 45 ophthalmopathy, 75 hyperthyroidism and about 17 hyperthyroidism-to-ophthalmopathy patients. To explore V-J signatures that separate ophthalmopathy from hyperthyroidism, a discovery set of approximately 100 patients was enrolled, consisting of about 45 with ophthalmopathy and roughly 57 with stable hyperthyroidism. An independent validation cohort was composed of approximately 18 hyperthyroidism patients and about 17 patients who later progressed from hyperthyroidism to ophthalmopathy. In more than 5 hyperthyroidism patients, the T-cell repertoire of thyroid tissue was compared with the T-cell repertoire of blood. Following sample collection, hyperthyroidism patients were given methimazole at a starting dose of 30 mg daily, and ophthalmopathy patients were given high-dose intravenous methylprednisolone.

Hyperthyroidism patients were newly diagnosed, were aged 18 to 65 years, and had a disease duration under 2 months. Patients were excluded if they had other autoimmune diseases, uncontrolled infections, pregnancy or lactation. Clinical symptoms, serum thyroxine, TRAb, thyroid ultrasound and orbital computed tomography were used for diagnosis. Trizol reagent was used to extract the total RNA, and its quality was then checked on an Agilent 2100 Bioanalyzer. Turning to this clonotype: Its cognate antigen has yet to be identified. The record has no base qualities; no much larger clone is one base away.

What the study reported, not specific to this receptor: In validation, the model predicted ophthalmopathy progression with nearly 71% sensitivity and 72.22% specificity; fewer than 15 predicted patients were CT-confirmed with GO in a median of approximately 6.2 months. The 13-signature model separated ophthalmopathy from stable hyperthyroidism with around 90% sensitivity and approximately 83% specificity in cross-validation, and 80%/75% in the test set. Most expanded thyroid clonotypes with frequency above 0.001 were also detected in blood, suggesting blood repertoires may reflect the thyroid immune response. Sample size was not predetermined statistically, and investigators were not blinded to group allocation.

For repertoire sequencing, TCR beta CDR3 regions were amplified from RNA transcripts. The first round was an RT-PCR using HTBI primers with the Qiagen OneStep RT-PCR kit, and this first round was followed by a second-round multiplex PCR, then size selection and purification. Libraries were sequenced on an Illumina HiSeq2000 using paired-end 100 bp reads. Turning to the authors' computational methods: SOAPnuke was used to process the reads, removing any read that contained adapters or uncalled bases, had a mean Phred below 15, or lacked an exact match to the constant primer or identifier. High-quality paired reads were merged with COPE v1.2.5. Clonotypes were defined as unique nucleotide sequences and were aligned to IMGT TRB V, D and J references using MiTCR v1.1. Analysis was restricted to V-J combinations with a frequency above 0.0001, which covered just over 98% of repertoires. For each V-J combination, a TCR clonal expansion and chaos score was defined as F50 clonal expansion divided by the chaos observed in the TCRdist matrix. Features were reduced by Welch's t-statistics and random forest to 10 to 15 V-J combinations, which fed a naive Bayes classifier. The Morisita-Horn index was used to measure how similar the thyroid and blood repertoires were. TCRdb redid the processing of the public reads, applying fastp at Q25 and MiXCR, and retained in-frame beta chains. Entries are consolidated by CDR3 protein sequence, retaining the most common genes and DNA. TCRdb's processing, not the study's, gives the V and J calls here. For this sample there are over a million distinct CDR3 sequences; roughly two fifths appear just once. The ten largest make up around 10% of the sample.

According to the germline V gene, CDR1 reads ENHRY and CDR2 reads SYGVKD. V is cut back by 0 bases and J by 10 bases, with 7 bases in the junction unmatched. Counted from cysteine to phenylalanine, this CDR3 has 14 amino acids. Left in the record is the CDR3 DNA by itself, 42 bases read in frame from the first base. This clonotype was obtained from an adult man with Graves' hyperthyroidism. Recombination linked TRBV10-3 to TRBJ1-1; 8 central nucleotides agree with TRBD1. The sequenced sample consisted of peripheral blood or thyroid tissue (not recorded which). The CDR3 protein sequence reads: CAISESNQDRAAFF. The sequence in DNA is TGTGCCATCAGTGAGTCGAACCAGGACAGGGCAGCTTTCTTT.